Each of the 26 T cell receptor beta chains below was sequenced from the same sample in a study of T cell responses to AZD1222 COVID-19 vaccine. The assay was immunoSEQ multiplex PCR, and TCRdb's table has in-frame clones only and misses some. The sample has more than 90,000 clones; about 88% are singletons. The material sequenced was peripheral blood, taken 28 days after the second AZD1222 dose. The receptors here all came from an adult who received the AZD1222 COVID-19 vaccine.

The DNA of the CDR3 is TGTGCCAGCAGCAGAGGACAGGGTTACAACTATGGCTACACCTTC. Protein product: CASSRGQGYNYGYTF. V and J are TRBV7-9 and TRBJ1-2; 8 bases are shared with TRBD1. V shed 5 bases, J shed 2 bases, and the junction held 7 bases outside the gene matches. The CDR3 covers 15 residues. Germline V gives CDR1 SEHNR, CDR2 FQNEAQ (reference sequence).

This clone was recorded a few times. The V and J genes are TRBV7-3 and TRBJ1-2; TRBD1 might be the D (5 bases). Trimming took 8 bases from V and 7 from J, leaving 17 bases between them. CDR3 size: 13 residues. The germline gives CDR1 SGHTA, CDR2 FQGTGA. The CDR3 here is CASPGSLRGGYTF. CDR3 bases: TGTGCCAGCCCCGGTTCTCTTAGGGGTGGCTACACCTTC.

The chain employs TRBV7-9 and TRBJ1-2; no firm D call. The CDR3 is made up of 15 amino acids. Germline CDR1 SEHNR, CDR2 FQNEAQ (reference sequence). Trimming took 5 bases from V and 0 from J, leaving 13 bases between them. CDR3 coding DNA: TGTGCCAGCAGCCACACTTCCGAGCCTAACTATGGCTACACCTTC. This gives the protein CASSHTSEPNYGYTF.

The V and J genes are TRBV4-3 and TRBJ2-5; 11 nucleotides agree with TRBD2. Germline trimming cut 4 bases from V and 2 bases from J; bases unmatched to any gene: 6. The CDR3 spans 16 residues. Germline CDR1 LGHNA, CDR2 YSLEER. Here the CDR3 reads CASSPRGLAAQETQYF. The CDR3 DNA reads TGCGCCAGCAGCCCCAGGGGACTAGCGGCACAAGAGACCCAGTACTTC.

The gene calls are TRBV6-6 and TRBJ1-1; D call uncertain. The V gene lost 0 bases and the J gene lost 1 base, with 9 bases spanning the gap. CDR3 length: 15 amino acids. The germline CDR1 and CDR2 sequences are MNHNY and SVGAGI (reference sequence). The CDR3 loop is CASSYSLGQNTEAFF. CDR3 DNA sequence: TGTGCCAGCAGTTACTCCCTAGGGCAGAACACTGAAGCTTTCTTT.

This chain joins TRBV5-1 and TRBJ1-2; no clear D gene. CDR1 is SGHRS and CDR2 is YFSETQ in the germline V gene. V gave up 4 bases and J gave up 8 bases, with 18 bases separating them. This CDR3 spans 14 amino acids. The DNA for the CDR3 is TGCGCCAGCAGCCTAAACGGACCGACATCCGGCTACACCTTC. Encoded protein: CASSLNGPTSGYTF.

CDR3 coding DNA: TGTGCCAGCAGCTATGCCGGGACTAGCTGGAACAATGAGCAGTTCTTC. Protein product: CASSYAGTSWNNEQFF. The chain joins TRBV11-3 to TRBJ2-1; TRBD2 matches at 9 bases. V dropped 4 bases and J dropped 5; count of bases not matched to a gene: 9. CDR1 is SGHNT and CDR2 is YENEEA in the germline V gene. This CDR3 is 16 amino acids long.

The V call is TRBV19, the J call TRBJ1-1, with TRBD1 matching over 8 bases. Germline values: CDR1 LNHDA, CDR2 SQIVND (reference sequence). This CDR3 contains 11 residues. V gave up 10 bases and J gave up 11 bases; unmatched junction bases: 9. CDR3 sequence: CATLQGVRAFF. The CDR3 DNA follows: TGTGCCACCTTACAGGGGGTGCGGGCTTTCTTT.

The CDR3 nucleotides read TGTGCCAGCAGCCACCCAGCGGGTAGCTCCTACGAGCAGTACTTC. Protein product: CASSHPAGSSYEQYF. The chain is built from TRBV11-2 and TRBJ2-7; a possible D gene is TRBD2 (6 bases). The CDR3 totals 15 residues. The germline V gene has CDR1 SGHAT and CDR2 FQNNGV. The ends were cut back, 5 bases at V and 0 bases at J, with 14 bases in the middle.

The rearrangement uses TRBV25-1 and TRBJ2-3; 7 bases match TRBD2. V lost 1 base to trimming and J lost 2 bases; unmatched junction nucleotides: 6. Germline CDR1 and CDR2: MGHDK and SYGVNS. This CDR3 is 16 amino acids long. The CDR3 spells CASSEFGGGPTDTQYF. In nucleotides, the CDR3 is TGTGCCAGCAGTGAATTTGGGGGAGGGCCCACAGATACGCAGTATTTT.

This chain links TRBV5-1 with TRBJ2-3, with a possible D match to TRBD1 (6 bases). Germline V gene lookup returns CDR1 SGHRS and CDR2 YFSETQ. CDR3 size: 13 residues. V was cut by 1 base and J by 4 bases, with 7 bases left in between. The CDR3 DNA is TGCGCCAGCAGCTTGTCAGGGGCAGATACGCAGTATTTT. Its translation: CASSLSGADTQYF.

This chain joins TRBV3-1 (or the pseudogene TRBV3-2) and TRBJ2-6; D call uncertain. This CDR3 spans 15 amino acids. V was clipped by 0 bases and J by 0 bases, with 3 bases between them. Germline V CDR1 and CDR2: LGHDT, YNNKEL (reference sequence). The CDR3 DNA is TGTGCCAGCAGCCAAGACAGCTCTGGGGCCAACGTCCTGACTTTC. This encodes CASSQDSSGANVLTF.

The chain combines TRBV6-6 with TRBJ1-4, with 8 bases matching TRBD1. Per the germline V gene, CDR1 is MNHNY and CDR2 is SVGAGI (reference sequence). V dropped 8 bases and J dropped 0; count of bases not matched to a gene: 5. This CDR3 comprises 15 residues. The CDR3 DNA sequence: TGTGCCAGCGCCAGGGGGCCTCCAACTAATGAAAAACTGTTTTTT. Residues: CASARGPPTNEKLFF.

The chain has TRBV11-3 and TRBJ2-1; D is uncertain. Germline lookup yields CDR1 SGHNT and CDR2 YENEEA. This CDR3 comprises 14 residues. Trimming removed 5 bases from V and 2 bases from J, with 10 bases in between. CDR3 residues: CASSRASPYNEQFF. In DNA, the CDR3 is TGTGCCAGCAGCCGCGCCTCCCCCTACAATGAGCAGTTCTTC. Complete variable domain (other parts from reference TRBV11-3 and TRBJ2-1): EAGVVQSPRYKIIEKKQPVAFWCNPISGHNTLYWYLQNLGQGPELLIRYENEEAVDDSQLPKDRFSAERLKGVDSTLKIQPAELGDSAVYLCASSRASPYNEQFFGPGTRLTVL.

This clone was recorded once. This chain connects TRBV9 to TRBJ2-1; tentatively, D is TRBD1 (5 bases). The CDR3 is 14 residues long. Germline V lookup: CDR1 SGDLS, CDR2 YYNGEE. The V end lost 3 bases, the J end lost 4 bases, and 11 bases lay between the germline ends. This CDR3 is CASSERQGYNEQFF. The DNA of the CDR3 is TGTGCCAGCAGCGAACGGCAGGGTTACAATGAGCAGTTCTTC.

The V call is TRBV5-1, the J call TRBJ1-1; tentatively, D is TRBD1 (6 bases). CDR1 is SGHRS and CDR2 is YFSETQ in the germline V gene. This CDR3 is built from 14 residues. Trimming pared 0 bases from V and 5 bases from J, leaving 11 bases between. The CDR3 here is CASSLAPGTTEAFF. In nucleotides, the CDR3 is TGCGCCAGCAGCTTGGCTCCCGGGACAACTGAAGCTTTCTTT.

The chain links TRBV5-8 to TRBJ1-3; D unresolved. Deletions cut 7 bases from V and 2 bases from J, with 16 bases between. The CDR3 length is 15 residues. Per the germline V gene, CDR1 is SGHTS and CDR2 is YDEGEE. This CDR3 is CASRSYLTAGNTIYF. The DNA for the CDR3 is TGTGCCAGCCGCTCGTATCTGACTGCTGGAAACACCATATATTTT.

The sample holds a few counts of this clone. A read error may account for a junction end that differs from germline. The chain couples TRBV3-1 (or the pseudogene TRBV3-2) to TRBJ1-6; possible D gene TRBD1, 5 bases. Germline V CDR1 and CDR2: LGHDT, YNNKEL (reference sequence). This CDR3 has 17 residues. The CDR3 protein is CACSRSPAGSYNSPLHF. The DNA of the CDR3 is TGTGCCTGCAGCCGCTCGCCCGCAGGGTCCTATAATTCACCCCTCCACTTT.

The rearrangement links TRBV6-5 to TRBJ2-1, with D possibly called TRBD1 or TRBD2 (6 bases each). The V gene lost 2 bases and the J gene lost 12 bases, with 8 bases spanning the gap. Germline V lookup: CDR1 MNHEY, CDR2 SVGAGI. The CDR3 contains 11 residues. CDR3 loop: CASSYGGGQFF. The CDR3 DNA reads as TGTGCCAGCAGTTACGGAGGGGGGCAGTTCTTC.

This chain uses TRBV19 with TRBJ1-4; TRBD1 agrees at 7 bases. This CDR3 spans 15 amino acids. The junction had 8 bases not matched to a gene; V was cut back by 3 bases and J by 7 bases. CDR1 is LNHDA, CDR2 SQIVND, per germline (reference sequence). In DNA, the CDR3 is TGTGCCAGTAGTATGAATCCGGGACAGCCTGAAAAACTGTTTTTT. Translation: CASSMNPGQPEKLFF.

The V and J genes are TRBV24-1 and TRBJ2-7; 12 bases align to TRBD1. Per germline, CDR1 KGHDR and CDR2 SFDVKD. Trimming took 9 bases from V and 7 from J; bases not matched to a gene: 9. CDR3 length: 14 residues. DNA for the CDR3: TGTGCCACCTCACAGGGACAGGGGGCGGGAGAGCAGTACTTC. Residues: CATSQGQGAGEQYF.

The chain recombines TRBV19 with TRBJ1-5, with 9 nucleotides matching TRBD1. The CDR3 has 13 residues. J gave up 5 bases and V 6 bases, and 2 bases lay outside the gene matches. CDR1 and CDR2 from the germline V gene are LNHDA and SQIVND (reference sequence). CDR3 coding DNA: TGTGCCAGTAGACAGGGGGCAGATCAGCCCCAGCATTTT. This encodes CASRQGADQPQHF. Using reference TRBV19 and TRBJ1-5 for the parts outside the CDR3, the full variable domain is DGGITQSPKYLFRKEGQNVTLSCEQNLNHDAMYWYRQDPGQGLRLIYYSQIVNDFQKGDIAEGYSVSREKKESFPLTVTSAQKNPTAFYLCASRQGADQPQHFGDGTRLSIL.

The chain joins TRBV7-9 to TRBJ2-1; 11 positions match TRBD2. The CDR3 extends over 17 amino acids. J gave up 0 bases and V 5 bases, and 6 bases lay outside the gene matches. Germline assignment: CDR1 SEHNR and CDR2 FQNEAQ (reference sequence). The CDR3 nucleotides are TGTGCCAGCAGCATGACGGGACTAGCGGTCTCCTACAATGAGCAGTTCTTC. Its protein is CASSMTGLAVSYNEQFF.

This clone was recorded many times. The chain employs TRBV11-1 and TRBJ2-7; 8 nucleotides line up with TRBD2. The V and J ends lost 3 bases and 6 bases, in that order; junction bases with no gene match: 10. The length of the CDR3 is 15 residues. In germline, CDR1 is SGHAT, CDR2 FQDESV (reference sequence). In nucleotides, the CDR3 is TGTGCCAGCAGCTTGGCTCTAGCGGGCACGCGCGAGCAGTACTTC. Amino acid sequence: CASSLALAGTREQYF.

The CDR3 sequence is CASSPSGAWGNTIYF. In DNA form, the CDR3 reads TGTGCCAGCAGCCCCTCCGGCGCGTGGGGAAACACCATATATTTT. The V call is TRBV6-5, the J call TRBJ1-3; D ambiguous. Germline V gene sequence: CDR1 MNHEY, CDR2 SVGAGI. The CDR3 sequence is 15 residues long. The V end was cut by 6 bases, the J end by 4 bases, with 16 bases between.

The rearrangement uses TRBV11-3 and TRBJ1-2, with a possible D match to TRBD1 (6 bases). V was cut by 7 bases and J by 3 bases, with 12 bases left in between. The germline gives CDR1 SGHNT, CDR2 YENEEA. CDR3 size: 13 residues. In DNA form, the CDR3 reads TGTGCCAGCACCGCAACAGGGTACTATGGCTACACCTTC. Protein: CASTATGYYGYTF.